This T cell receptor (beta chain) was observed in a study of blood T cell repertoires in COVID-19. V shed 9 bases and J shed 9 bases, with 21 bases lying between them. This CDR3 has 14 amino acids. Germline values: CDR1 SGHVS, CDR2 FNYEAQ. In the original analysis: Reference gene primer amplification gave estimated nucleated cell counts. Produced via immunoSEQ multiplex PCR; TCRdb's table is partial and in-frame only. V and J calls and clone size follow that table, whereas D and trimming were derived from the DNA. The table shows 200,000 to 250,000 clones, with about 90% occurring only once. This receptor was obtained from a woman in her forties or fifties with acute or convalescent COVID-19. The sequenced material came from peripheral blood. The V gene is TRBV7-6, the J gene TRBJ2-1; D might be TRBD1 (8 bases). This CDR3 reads CASSGGRGRVEQFF. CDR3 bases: TGTGCCAGTTCGGGAGGCAGGGGGCGGGTTGAGCAGTTCTTC.